Following are 12 T cell receptor beta chains from one sample sequenced in a study of blood T cell repertoires in COVID-19. TCRdb keeps only in-frame clones here, not all; method: immunoSEQ multiplex PCR. The sample holds about 160,000 clones, more than 85% seen once. Sequenced: peripheral blood. The receptors were gathered from a man aged 60-69 years with COVID-19, enrolled during active disease.

The chain couples TRBV5-6 to TRBJ1-4, with D possibly being TRBD1 (5 bases). The V end was cut by 3 bases, the J end by 8 bases, with 14 bases between. Germline-derived CDR1 and CDR2 are SGHDT and YYEEEE. The CDR3 runs to 14 residues. This CDR3 is CASSSTVSREKLFF. CDR3 coding DNA: TGTGCCAGCAGCTCGACAGTCTCGAGAGAAAAACTGTTTTTT.

V usage is TRBV28 and J usage is TRBJ1-4, with 9 bases that match TRBD1. The CDR3 extends over 15 amino acids. With V trimmed by 7 bases and J by 10 bases, 13 bases remained unmatched. Germline CDR1 is MDHEN and CDR2 is SYDVKM. CDR3 sequence: CASTAPTGTGRKLFF. CDR3 nucleotide sequence: TGTGCCAGCACCGCTCCAACCGGGACAGGGCGAAAACTGTTTTTT.

The chain has TRBV5-1 and TRBJ1-6; TRBD1 is a possible D gene (5 bases). Germline V gene data show CDR1 as SGHRS and CDR2 as YFSETQ. The CDR3 has 14 residues. Trimming stripped 0 bases from V and 8 bases from J, with 9 bases between. In DNA form, the CDR3 reads TGCGCCAGCAGCTTGGGACAGTGGGATTCACCCCTCCACTTT. Residues: CASSLGQWDSPLHF.

This chain connects TRBV10-2 to TRBJ1-6; TRBD1 matches at 7 bases. Germline CDR1 reads WSHSY; CDR2 reads SAAADI. The V and J ends lost 6 bases and 14 bases, in that order; junction bases with no gene match: 19. The CDR3 runs 16 residues. The CDR3 sequence is CASRNTGQTSRRALHF. The DNA of the CDR3 is TGCGCCAGCAGGAACACGGGACAGACCTCCCGTAGGGCCCTCCACTTT.

The chain is built from TRBV6-5 and TRBJ1-1; 7 positions match TRBD1. V lost 5 bases, J lost 0 bases, and 6 bases stayed unmatched. CDR3 length: 15 residues. CDR1 is MNHEY and CDR2 is SVGAGI in the germline V gene. CDR3 coding DNA: TGTGCCAGCAGTACATTGACAGGGCTGAACACTGAAGCTTTCTTT. Its translation is CASSTLTGLNTEAFF.

This chain links TRBV14 with TRBJ1-2; D is perhaps TRBD1 (6 bases). Trimming cost V 4 bases and J 6 bases, with 9 bases left between them. Germline lookup yields CDR1 SGHDN and CDR2 FVKESK. The CDR3 contains 12 residues. DNA of the CDR3: TGTGCCAGCAGCCCCTACAGGGATGGCTACACCTTC. It is translated as CASSPYRDGYTF.

In its sample, this clone was seen once. This sequence joins TRBV10-3 and TRBJ2-3; a possible D gene is TRBD2 (5 bases). Trimming removed 3 bases from V and 11 bases from J, with 15 bases in between. From germline, CDR1 is ENHRY and CDR2 SYGVKD. The CDR3 runs 13 residues. CDR3 loop: CAISESTFEGQYF. In nucleotides, the CDR3 is TGTGCCATCAGTGAATCTACGTTTGAGGGGCAGTATTTT.

The chain joins TRBV6-5 to TRBJ1-6, with D tentatively TRBD1 (5 bases). V lost 6 bases to trimming and J lost 4 bases, with 10 bases between them. This CDR3 contains 14 residues. Germline CDR1 MNHEY, CDR2 SVGAGI. CDR3 protein: CASSRQPYNSPLHF. The CDR3 bases are TGTGCCAGCAGCAGACAGCCGTATAATTCACCCCTCCACTTT.

The chain has TRBV18 and TRBJ1-1; 7 nucleotides line up with TRBD1. The CDR3 covers 17 residues. Germline-derived CDR1 and CDR2 are KGHSH and LQKENI. V lost 4 bases and J lost 1; bases outside the gene matches: 12. CDR3 DNA sequence: TGTGCCAGCTCACGAGATAAAAAGGGGACAGCGAACACTGAAGCTTTCTTT. Its translation: CASSRDKKGTANTEAFF. The full variable domain, in which reference TRBV18 and TRBJ1-1 provide the parts outside the CDR3, is NAGVMQNPRHLVRRRGQEARLRCSPMKGHSHVYWYRQLPEEGLKFMVYLQKENIIDESGMPKERFSAEFPKEGPSILRIQQVVRGDSAAYFCASSRDKKGTANTEAFFGQGTRLTVV.

The chain combines TRBV27 with TRBJ1-5, with a tentative D call TRBD1 (5 bases). Per the germline V gene, CDR1 is MNHEY and CDR2 is SMNVEV (reference sequence). The germline V and J ends were trimmed by 2 bases and 5 bases, with 19 bases remaining between them. The CDR3 extends over 17 amino acids. The CDR3 protein is CASSLTMAGVLYQPQHF. DNA of the CDR3: TGTGCCAGCAGTTTAACAATGGCGGGGGTCCTTTATCAGCCCCAGCATTTT.

V is TRBV7-2 and J is TRBJ2-1, with 8 bases identical to TRBD1. Germline-derived CDR1 and CDR2 are SGHTA and FQGNSA. The V gene end was trimmed by 1 base and the J gene end by 10 bases; junction bases not matched to a gene: 9. This CDR3 spans 15 amino acids. DNA for the CDR3: TGTGCCAGCAGCTTAGGGACAGGGAATAGTCCAGAGCAGTTCTTC. Its protein product is CASSLGTGNSPEQFF.

CDR3 in amino acids: CASSLVAGGLTDTQYF. CDR3 coding DNA: TGCGCCAGCAGCTTGGTGGCGGGGGGCCTCACAGATACGCAGTATTTT. The gene calls are TRBV5-1 and TRBJ2-3, with TRBD2 matching over 8 bases. CDR1 is SGHRS, CDR2 YFSETQ, per germline. The CDR3 has 16 residues. Trimming cost V 0 bases and J 2 bases; bases outside gene matches: 5. The whole variable domain, filled in from reference TRBV5-1 and TRBJ2-3, reads KAGVTQTPRYLIKTRGQQVTLSCSPISGHRSVSWYQQTPGQGLQFLFEYFSETQRNKGNFPGRFSGRQFSNSRSEMNVSTLELGDSALYLCASSLVAGGLTDTQYFGPGTRLTVL.